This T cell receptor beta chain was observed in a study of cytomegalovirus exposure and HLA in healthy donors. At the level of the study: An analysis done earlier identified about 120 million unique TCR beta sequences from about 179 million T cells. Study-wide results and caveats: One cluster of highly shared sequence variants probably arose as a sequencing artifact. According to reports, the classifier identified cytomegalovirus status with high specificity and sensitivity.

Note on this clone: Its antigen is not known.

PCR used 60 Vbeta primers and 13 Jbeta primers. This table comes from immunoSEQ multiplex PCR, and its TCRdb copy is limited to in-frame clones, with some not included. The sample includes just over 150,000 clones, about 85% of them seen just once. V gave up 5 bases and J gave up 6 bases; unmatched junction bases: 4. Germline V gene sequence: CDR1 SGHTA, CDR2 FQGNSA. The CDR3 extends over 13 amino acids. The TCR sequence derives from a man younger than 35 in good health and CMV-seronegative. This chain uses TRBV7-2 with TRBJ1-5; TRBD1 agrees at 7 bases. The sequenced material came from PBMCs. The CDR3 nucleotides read TGTGCCAGCAGCACGCAGGGGGGTCAGCCCCAGCATTTT. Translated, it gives CASSTQGGQPQHF.